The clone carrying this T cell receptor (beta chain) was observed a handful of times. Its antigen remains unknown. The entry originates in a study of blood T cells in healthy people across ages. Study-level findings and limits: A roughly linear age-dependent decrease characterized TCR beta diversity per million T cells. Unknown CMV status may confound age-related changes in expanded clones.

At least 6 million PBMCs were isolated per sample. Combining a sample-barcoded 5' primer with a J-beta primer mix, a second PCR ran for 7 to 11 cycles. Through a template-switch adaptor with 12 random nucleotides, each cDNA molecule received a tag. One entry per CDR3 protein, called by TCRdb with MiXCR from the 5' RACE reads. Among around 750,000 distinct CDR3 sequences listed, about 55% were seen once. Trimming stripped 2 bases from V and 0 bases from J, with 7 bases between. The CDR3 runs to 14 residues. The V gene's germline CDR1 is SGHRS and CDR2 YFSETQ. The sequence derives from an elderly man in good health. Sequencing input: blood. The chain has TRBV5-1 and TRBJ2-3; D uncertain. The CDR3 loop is CASSFGRSTDTQYF. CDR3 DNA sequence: TGCGCCAGCAGCTTCGGGCGGAGCACAGATACGCAGTATTTT. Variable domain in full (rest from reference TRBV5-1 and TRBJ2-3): KAGVTQTPRYLIKTRGQQVTLSCSPISGHRSVSWYQQTPGQGLQFLFEYFSETQRNKGNFPGRFSGRQFSNSRSEMNVSTLELGDSALYLCASSFGRSTDTQYFGPGTRLTVL.